Listed below are T cell receptor beta chains from one sample, sequenced in a study of read filtering for tumor transcriptome and immune sequencing. TCRdb used MiXCR to reprocess the reads, holding one entry per CDR3 protein. The repertoire includes some 120,000 distinct CDR3 sequences, roughly 13% of them detected once, and roughly 11% sits in the top ten. The sample consisted of a population of CD138-negative cells sorted from bone marrow. The receptor source for this set is a donor aged 40 or older with multiple myeloma. Both conserved end residues are part of each CDR3. D genes are given only for firm matches. Clone sizes are given selectively: once, few, many, or a class where the clone is expanded.

J: TRBJ2-3
V: TRBV4-1
D: .
size: many
length: 16
CDR3: CASSLISLGGTDTQYF
DNA: TGCGCCAGCAGCTTAATATCTCTTGGAGGCACAGATACGCAGTATTTT

J: TRBJ2-5
V: TRBV20-1
D: .
size: many
length: 13
CDR3: CSAYSGPQETQYF
DNA: TGCAGTGCTTACTCGGGGCCACAAGAGACCCAGTACTTC

J: TRBJ2-3
V: TRBV7-9
D: TRBD2
size: once
length: 15
CDR3: CASSFGSGNTDTQYF
DNA: TGTGCCAGCAGCTTTGGTAGCGGGAACACAGATACGCAGTATTTT

J: TRBJ2-7
V: TRBV5-6
D: .
size: .
length: 15
CDR3: CASSLIMGNRHEQYF
DNA: TGTGCCAGCAGCTTGATTATGGGGAACCGCCACGAGCAGTACTTC

J: TRBJ2-3
V: TRBV7-9
D: TRBD2
size: few
length: 16
CDR3: CASSSPTSGGADTQYF
DNA: TGTGCCAGCAGCAGCCCGACTAGCGGGGGGGCAGATACGCAGTATTTT

J: TRBJ2-7
V: TRBV7-2
D: .
size: .
length: 13
CDR3: CASSFPEGYEQYF
DNA: TGTGCCAGCAGCTTCCCCGAGGGCTACGAGCAGTACTTC

J: TRBJ2-1
V: TRBV6-1
D: TRBD2
size: many
length: 17
CDR3: CASGRIRTSGGDNEQFF
DNA: TGTGCCAGCGGAAGGATCCGGACTAGCGGGGGGGACAATGAGCAGTTCTTC

J: TRBJ1-5
V: TRBV29-1
D: .
size: many
length: 10
CDR3: CSGSNQPQHF
DNA: TGCAGCGGGAGCAATCAGCCCCAGCATTTT

J: TRBJ2-2
V: TRBV3-1
D: .
size: many
length: 14
CDR3: CASSFSRRTGELFF
DNA: TGTGCCAGCAGCTTCTCCCGGCGCACCGGGGAGCTGTTTTTT

J: TRBJ2-7
V: TRBV7-2
D: .
size: many
length: 15
CDR3: CASSLEANRGVEQYF
DNA: TGTGCCAGCAGCTTAGAGGCAAATAGAGGGGTCGAGCAGTACTTC

J: TRBJ1-5
V: TRBV19
D: .
size: many
length: 14
CDR3: CASSADRNNQPQHF
DNA: TGTGCCAGTAGTGCAGACAGAAACAATCAGCCCCAGCATTTT

J: TRBJ2-5
V: TRBV28
D: TRBD1
size: many
length: 15
CDR3: CASSSQGAGMETQYF
DNA: TGTGCCAGCAGTTCCCAGGGGGCCGGGATGGAGACCCAGTACTTC

J: TRBJ2-3
V: TRBV29-1
D: TRBD1
size: many
length: 12
CDR3: CSGGQRTDTQYF
DNA: TGCAGCGGGGGACAGAGAACAGATACGCAGTATTTT

J: TRBJ1-1
V: TRBV20-1
D: .
size: many
length: 14
CDR3: CSARDADSFAEAFF
DNA: TGCAGTGCTAGAGATGCGGACAGTTTCGCTGAAGCTTTCTTT

J: TRBJ1-1
V: TRBV15
D: TRBD1
size: .
length: 15
CDR3: CATSRPDRANTEAFF
DNA: TGTGCCACCAGCAGACCGGACAGGGCGAACACTGAAGCTTTCTTT

J: TRBJ2-1
V: TRBV19
D: TRBD1
size: .
length: 17
CDR3: CASSPTFWDRAHNEQFF
DNA: TGTGCCAGTAGTCCTACCTTCTGGGACAGGGCACACAATGAGCAGTTCTTC

J: TRBJ2-7
V: TRBV12-3/TRBV12-4
D: .
size: many
length: 14
CDR3: CASSFSRGGYEQYF
DNA: TGTGCCAGCAGTTTTTCGCGGGGCGGCTACGAGCAGTACTTC

J: TRBJ2-5
V: TRBV18
D: .
size: many
length: 13
CDR3: CASSPPVQETQYF
DNA: TGTGCCAGCTCACCACCTGTGCAAGAGACCCAGTACTTC

J: TRBJ2-7
V: TRBV20-1
D: .
size: many
length: 15
CDR3: CSARDSLASVYEQYF
DNA: TGCAGTGCTAGAGACTCCCTGGCAAGCGTCTACGAGCAGTACTTC

J: TRBJ2-7
V: TRBV20-1
D: .
size: many
length: 15
CDR3: CSARGGKGNLNEQHF
DNA: TGCAGTGCTAGAGGGGGGAAAGGGAATCTCAACGAGCAGCACTTC

J: TRBJ2-7
V: TRBV6-6
D: TRBD2
size: .
length: 15
CDR3: CASSSSGGPGYEQYF
DNA: TGTGCCAGCAGTTCCAGCGGGGGGCCTGGCTACGAGCAGTACTTC

J: TRBJ1-5
V: TRBV7-3
D: TRBD1
size: many
length: 16
CDR3: CASSFPAGTAYQPQHF
DNA: TGTGCCAGCAGCTTTCCAGCCGGGACAGCCTATCAGCCCCAGCATTTT

J: TRBJ1-1
V: TRBV20-1
D: TRBD1
size: many
length: 13
CDR3: CSAPQDRATEAFF
DNA: TGCAGTGCTCCCCAGGACAGGGCTACTGAAGCTTTCTTT

J: TRBJ2-3
V: TRBV5-4
D: TRBD1
size: many
length: 17
CDR3: CASSRSGTGAGTDTQYF
DNA: TGTGCCAGCAGCCGTTCTGGGACAGGGGCGGGCACAGATACGCAGTATTTT

J: TRBJ1-2
V: TRBV5-1
D: .
size: .
length: 13
CDR3: CASSLLQGSGYTF
DNA: TGCGCCAGCAGCTTGCTACAGGGAAGCGGCTACACCTTC

J: TRBJ2-1
V: TRBV7-3
D: TRBD1
size: many
length: 15
CDR3: CASSPSRRGTDEQFF
DNA: TGTGCCAGCAGCCCCTCTCGCAGGGGGACAGATGAGCAGTTCTTC

J: TRBJ2-5
V: TRBV5-1
D: TRBD2
size: few
length: 17
CDR3: CASSLGLAGRSQETQYF
DNA: TGCGCCAGCAGCTTGGGTCTAGCGGGACGATCCCAAGAGACCCAGTACTTC

J: TRBJ1-1
V: TRBV28
D: .
size: many
length: 15
CDR3: CASSPPTGMNTEAFF
DNA: TGTGCCAGCAGTCCACCTACCGGTATGAACACTGAAGCTTTCTTT

J: TRBJ2-2
V: TRBV29-1
D: .
size: many
length: 13
CDR3: CSVGSVGHGELFF
DNA: TGCAGCGTCGGTAGCGTGGGGCACGGGGAGCTGTTTTTT

J: TRBJ2-6
V: TRBV4-1
D: .
size: many
length: 17
CDR3: CASSQGVGFSGANVLTF
DNA: TGCGCCAGCAGCCAAGGGGTGGGTTTCTCTGGGGCCAACGTCCTGACTTTC

J: TRBJ1-3
V: TRBV6-5
D: .
size: .
length: 15
CDR3: CAGSSRVGTGNTIYF
DNA: TGTGCCGGCAGTTCCCGAGTAGGAACGGGAAACACCATATATTTT

J: TRBJ1-1
V: TRBV12-3/TRBV12-4
D: TRBD1
size: many
length: 13
CDR3: CASTNGQVSEAFF
DNA: TGTGCCAGCACCAACGGACAGGTCTCTGAAGCTTTCTTT

J: TRBJ2-2
V: TRBV30
D: .
size: many
length: 14
CDR3: CALKGQLNTGELFF
DNA: TGTGCCCTCAAAGGACAGTTGAACACCGGGGAGCTGTTTTTT

J: TRBJ2-7
V: TRBV7-2
D: TRBD1
size: many
length: 13
CDR3: CASSLNRGYEQYF
DNA: TGTGCCAGCAGCTTAAACAGGGGATACGAGCAGTACTTC

J: TRBJ2-3
V: TRBV7-8
D: .
size: many
length: 13
CDR3: CASSFGGTDTQYF
DNA: TGTGCCAGCAGCTTTGGCGGCACAGATACGCAGTATTTT

J: TRBJ2-5
V: TRBV7-2
D: TRBD2
size: many
length: 16
CDR3: CASSQNLRELSETQYF
DNA: TGTGCCAGCAGCCAAAACTTGCGGGAGCTGAGTGAGACCCAGTACTTC